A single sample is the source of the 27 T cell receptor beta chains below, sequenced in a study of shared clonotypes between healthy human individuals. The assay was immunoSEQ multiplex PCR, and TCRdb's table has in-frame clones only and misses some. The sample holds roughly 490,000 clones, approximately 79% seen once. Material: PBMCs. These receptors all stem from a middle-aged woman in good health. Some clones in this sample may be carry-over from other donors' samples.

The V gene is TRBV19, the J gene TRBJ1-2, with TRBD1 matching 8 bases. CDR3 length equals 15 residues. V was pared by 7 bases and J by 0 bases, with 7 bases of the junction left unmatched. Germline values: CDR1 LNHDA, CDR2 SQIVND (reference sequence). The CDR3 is CASIRQGQTNYGYTF. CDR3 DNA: TGTGCCAGTATCCGACAGGGGCAAACTAACTATGGCTACACCTTC.

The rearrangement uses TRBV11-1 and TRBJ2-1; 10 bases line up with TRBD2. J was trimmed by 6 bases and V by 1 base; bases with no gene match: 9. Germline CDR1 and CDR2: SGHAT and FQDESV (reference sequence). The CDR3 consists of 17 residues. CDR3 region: CASSLGTTSGSGNEQFF. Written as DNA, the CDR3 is TGTGCCAGCAGCTTAGGTACGACTAGCGGGTCGGGCAATGAGCAGTTCTTC.

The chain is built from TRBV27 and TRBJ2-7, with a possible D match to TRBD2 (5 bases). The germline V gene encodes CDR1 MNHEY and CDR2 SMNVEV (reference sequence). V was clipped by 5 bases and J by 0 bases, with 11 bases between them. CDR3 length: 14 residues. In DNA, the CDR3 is TGTGCCAGCAGTCGAGCGGCAGCCTCCTACGAGCAGTACTTC. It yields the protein CASSRAAASYEQYF.

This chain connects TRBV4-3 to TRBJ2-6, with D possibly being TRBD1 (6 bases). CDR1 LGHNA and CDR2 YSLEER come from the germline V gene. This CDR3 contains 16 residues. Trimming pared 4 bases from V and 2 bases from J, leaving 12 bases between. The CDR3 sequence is CASSPGGGTGANVLTF. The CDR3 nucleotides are TGCGCCAGCAGCCCGGGTGGGGGCACTGGGGCCAACGTCCTGACTTTC.

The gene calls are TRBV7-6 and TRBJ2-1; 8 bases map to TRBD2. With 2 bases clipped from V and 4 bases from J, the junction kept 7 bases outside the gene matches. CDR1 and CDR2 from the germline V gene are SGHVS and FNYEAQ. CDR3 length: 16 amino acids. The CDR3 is CASSLLGIAGYNEQFF. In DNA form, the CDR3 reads TGTGCCAGCAGCTTACTTGGGATAGCGGGGTACAATGAGCAGTTCTTC.

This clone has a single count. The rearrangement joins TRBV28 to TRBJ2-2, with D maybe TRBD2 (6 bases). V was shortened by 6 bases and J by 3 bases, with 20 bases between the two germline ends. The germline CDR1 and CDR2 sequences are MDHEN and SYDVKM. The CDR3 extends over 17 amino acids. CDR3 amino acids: CASSPGDRRRDTGELFF. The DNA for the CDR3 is TGTGCCAGCAGCCCGGGTGACCGACGGAGGGACACCGGGGAGCTGTTTTTT. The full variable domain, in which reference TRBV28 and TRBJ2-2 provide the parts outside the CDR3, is DVKVTQSSRYLVKRTGEKVFLECVQDMDHENMFWYRQDPGLGLRLIYFSYDVKMKEKGDIPEGYSVSREKKERFSLILESASTNQTSMYLCASSPGDRRRDTGELFFGEGSRLTVL.

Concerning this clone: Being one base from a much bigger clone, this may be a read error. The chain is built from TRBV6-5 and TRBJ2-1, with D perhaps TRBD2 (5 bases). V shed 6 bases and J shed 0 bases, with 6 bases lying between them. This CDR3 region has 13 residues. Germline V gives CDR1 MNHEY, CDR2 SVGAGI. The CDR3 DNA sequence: TGTGCCAGCAGGAGGGACTCCTACAATGAGCAGTTCTTC. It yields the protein CASRRDSYNEQFF.

CDR3 amino acids: CASLGLAGGRQETQYF. CDR3 nucleotide sequence: TGTGCCAGCTTGGGACTAGCGGGAGGCCGCCAAGAGACCCAGTACTTC. The chain joins TRBV18 to TRBJ2-5, with 15 bases fitting TRBD2. CDR3 length equals 16 residues. V trimming: 7 bases; J trimming: 1 base; junction bases outside the gene matches: 4. From germline, CDR1 is KGHSH and CDR2 LQKENI.

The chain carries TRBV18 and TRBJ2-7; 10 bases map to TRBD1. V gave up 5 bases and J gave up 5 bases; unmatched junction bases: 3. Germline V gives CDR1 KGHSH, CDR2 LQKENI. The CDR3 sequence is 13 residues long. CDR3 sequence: CASSAGTGDEQYF. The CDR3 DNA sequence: TGTGCCAGCTCAGCTGGGACAGGGGACGAGCAGTACTTC.

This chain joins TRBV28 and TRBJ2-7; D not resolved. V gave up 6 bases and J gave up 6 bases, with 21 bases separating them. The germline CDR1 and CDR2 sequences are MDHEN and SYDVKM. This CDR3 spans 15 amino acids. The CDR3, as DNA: TGTGCCAGCAGCCCCCCACCCGTCGCCCCCCCCGAGCAGTACTTC. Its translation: CASSPPPVAPPEQYF.

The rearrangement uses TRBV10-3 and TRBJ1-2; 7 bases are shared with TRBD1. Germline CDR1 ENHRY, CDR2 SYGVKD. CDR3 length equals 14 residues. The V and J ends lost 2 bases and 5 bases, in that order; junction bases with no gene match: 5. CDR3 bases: TGTGCCATCAGTGAGCGGGGGACAGAATATGGCTACACCTTC. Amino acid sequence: CAISERGTEYGYTF.

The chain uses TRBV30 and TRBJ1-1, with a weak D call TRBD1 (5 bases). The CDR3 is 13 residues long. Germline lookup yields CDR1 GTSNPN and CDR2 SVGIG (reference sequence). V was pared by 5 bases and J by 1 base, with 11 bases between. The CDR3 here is CAWSWDGNTEAFF. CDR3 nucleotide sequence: TGTGCCTGGTCCTGGGACGGGAACACTGAAGCTTTCTTT.

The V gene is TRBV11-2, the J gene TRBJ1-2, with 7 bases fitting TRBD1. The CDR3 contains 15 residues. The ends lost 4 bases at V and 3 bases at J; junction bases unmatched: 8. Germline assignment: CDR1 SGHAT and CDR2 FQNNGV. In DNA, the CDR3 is TGTGCCAGCAGCTCACACAGGGGACGGGACTATGGCTACACCTTC. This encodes CASSSHRGRDYGYTF.

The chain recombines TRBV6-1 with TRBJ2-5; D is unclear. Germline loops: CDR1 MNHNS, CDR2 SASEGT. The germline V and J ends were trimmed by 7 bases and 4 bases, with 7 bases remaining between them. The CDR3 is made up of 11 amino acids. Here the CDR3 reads CASKGRETQYF. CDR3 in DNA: TGTGCCAGCAAAGGGCGAGAGACCCAGTACTTC.

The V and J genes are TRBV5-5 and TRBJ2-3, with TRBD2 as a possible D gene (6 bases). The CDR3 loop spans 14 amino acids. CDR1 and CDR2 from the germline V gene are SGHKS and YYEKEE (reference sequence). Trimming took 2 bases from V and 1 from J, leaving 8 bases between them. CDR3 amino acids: CASSFASGTDTQYF. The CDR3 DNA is TGTGCCAGCAGCTTTGCTAGCGGCACAGATACGCAGTATTTT.

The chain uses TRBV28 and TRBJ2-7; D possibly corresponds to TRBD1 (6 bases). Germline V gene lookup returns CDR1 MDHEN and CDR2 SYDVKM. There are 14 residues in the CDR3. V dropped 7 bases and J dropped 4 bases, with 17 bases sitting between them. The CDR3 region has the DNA TGTGCCAGCACCTCTCCGACAGGACAATACGAGCAGTACTTC. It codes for CASTSPTGQYEQYF.

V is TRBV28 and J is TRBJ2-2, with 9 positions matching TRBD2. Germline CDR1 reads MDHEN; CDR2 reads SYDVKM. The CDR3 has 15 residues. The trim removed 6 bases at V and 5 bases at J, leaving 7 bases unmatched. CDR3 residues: CASRLAGARTGELFF. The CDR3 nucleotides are TGTGCCAGCAGGTTAGCGGGGGCGAGGACCGGGGAGCTGTTTTTT.

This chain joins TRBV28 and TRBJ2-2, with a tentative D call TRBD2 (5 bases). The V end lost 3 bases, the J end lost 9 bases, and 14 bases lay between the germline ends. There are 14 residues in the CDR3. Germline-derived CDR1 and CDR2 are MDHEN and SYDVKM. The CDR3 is CASSFRPAGWELFF. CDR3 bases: TGTGCCAGCAGTTTCCGGCCGGCGGGTTGGGAGCTGTTTTTT.

This chain's CDR3 is CASSVRGLAGGYNEQFF. CDR3 in DNA: TGTGCCAGCAGTGTCCGCGGACTAGCGGGAGGTTACAATGAGCAGTTCTTC. The chain joins TRBV28 to TRBJ2-1; 14 bases align to TRBD2. Germline V lookup: CDR1 MDHEN, CDR2 SYDVKM. Unmatched junction bases numbered 7, after V lost 5 bases and J lost 4 bases. The CDR3 covers 17 residues. Using reference TRBV28 and TRBJ2-1 for the parts outside the CDR3, the full variable domain is DVKVTQSSRYLVKRTGEKVFLECVQDMDHENMFWYRQDPGLGLRLIYFSYDVKMKEKGDIPEGYSVSREKKERFSLILESASTNQTSMYLCASSVRGLAGGYNEQFFGPGTRLTVL.

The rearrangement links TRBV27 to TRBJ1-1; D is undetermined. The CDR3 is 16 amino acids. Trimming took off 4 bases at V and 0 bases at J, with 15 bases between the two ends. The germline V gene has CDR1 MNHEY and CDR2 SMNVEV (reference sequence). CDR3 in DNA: TGTGCCAGCAGTTCGCGGGTCAGAACAGTGAACACTGAAGCTTTCTTT. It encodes CASSSRVRTVNTEAFF.

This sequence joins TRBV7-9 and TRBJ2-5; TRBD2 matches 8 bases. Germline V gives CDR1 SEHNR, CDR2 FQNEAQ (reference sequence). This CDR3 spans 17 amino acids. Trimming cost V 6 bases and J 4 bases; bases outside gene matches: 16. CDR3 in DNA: TGTGCCAGCAGGCCCGCGGGGAGCGGGAGTGTTGGAGAGACCCAGTACTTC. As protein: CASRPAGSGSVGETQYF.

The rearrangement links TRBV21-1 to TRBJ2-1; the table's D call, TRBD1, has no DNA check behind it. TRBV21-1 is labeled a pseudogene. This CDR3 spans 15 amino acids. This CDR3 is CASSNLGTGGGEQFF. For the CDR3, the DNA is TGTGCCAGCAGCAACCTGGGGACAGGGGGCGGTGAGCAGTTCTTC.

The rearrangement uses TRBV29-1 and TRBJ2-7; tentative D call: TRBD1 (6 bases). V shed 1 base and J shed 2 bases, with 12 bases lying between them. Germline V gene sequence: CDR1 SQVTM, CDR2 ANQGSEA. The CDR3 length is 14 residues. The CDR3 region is CSVEVGQIPYEQYF. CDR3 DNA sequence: TGCAGCGTTGAAGTAGGACAGATCCCCTACGAGCAGTACTTC.

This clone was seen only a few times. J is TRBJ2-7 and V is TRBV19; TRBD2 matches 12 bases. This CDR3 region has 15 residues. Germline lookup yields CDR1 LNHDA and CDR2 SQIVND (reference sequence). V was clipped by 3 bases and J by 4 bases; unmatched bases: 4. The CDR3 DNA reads TGTGCCAGTAGTATCGACGGACTAGCGGGGTACGAGCAGTACTTC. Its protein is CASSIDGLAGYEQYF.

Here the CDR3 reads CAHEESGRSNEQYF. CDR3 sequence (DNA): TGTGCACATGAGGAGAGCGGGAGGTCGAACGAGCAGTACTTC. This chain joins TRBV7-7 and TRBJ2-7; 9 nucleotides match TRBD2. CDR3 length: 14 amino acids. The V gene's germline CDR1 is SSHAT and CDR2 FNYEAQ (reference sequence). The full variable domain, its missing parts supplied by reference TRBV7-7 and TRBJ2-7, is GAGVSQSPRYKVTKRGQDVTLRCDPISSHATLYWYQQALGQGPEFLTYFNYEAQPDKSGLPSDRFSAERPEGSISTLTIQRTEQRDSAMYRCAHEESGRSNEQYFGPGTRLTVT.

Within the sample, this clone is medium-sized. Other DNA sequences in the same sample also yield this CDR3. CDR3: CAISRDNNQPQHF. CDR3 in DNA: TGTGCCATCAGCCGGGACAACAATCAGCCCCAGCATTTT. This sequence joins TRBV10-3 and TRBJ1-5; D is possibly TRBD1 (6 bases). This CDR3 is 13 amino acids long. Deletions cut 6 bases from V and 3 bases from J, with 9 bases between. CDR1 and CDR2 from the germline V gene are ENHRY and SYGVKD.

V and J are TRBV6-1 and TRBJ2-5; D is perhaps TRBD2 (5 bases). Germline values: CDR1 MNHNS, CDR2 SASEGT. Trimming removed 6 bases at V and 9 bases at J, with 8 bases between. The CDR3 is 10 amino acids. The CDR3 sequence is CASRLRAQYF. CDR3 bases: TGTGCCAGCAGACTGCGGGCCCAGTACTTC.